The present entry profiles one T cell receptor beta chain with its context. Its binding antigen is unknown. One base away there is no much larger clone; base qualities are not given. This specimen belongs to a study of cytomegalovirus exposure and HLA in healthy donors (dated by TCRdb to 2016 to 2017). Background on the whole study: An earlier analysis of approximately 640 of the donors reported 250 to 300 Gb of sequence data and around 110 million unique TCR beta sequences from 150 million to 200 million T cells. About 330 gigabases of sequencing data and around 90 million unique TCR sequences made up an early release that covered approximately 620 HLA-typed donors. Of the roughly 400 genotyped donors, over 70% fell in the genetic ancestry cluster associated with self-reported Caucasian donors. The aim of the study was to test whether cataloging public T cell receptors could identify signatures of past pathogen exposure. The study profiled the T cell repertoires of fewer than 850 subjects by immunosequencing and related them to cytomegalovirus serostatus. Along with the approximately 700-subject first cohort, a separate validation cohort of 120 different subjects was used. To predict cytomegalovirus infection status, the study brought together high-throughput TCR immunosequencing, statistical association of individual TCRs with disease status, and machine learning. A later analysis re-analyzed previously published TCR beta repertoires from 660 or so donors and added high-resolution HLA genotyping to study TCR occurrence patterns. The later analysis used no new phenotypic data to find candidate immune exposures, relying instead on TCR beta sequences and their occurrence across donors. To decide whether each TCR beta V gene segment behaved as functional or pseudogenic, an earlier analysis of approximately 620 of the donors relied on high-throughput TCR beta sequencing. Donor age, sex, ethnicity and CMV serostatus were collected together with the repertoire data. Genome-wide SNP genotypes for about 55% of the roughly 670 donors were used in a later genetic analysis, which treated that subset as a discovery cohort. Every repertoire in the discovery cohort had been generated on one and the same sequencing platform. HLA typing covered class I and class II loci at four-digit resolution. Typing coverage varied by locus: 629-630 donors for A, B, C, DRB1 and DQB1; roughly 510 for DQA1; more than 600 for DPA1; approximately 490 for DPB1. Because of strong linkage in the cohort, five DR-DQ haplotypes were treated as single units for association and clustering. Across around 400 genotyped donors of the cohort, an average of roughly 230,000 unique TCR beta nucleotide sequences per donor were sequenced, and 15% to 20% of those sequences were non-productive. Results and caveats for the whole study, not just this receptor: The cohort was sequenced for TCR beta chains only, and without alpha or paired-chain data the features that could be detected were limited. In a later analysis, HLA-associated TCR beta chains showed more clonal expansion and lower generation probabilities than non-associated chains that were equally common. While some public TCRs were present in many individuals, most TCR sequences turned up only very rarely across donors. A cluster of highly shared sequence variants was judged likely to represent a technical artifact of the sequencing pipeline. In the study, approximately 150 TCR beta chains were listed as associated with cytomegalovirus. For the cohort, immune exposure information was limited to CMV serostatus. A later analysis reported that several top co-occurrence clusters appeared linked to parvovirus B19, influenza, CMV and Epstein-Barr virus. In a later analysis, most CMV-associated TCR beta chains were found to appear HLA-restricted, with HLA associations seemingly driven largely by CMV exposure. The earlier analysis of some 560 of the donors excluded about 16 rarely observed V segments, including chromosome 9 orphons, because counts were too low. Three of the identified cytomegalovirus-associated TCR beta chains were confirmed in vitro to be specific for cytomegalovirus antigens. When HLA alleles, especially DR and DQ, strongly co-occurred, attributing TCR associations to individual alleles was difficult. According to a later analysis, TCR association rates differed among HLA loci, with DRB1 alleles showing the most associated TCRs and HLA-C alleles showing the fewest. In an earlier analysis of about 540 of the donors, most TCR beta V segments were observed in productive rearrangements about 87% or about 30% of the time, broadly matching IMGT annotations. A later genetic analysis associated a missense DCLRE1C variant with V-gene and J-gene trimming of TCR beta chains, and an independent cohort replicated the association. The authors suggested that the approach could potentially be extended to other disease states and immunological phenotypes. The presence/absence analyses assumed that sequencing depth was roughly uniform across donors, and that assumption may not be true. The classifier was reported to diagnose cytomegalovirus status with high specificity and sensitivity in both the original and validation cohorts. The 87-base-pair reads could not distinguish some IMGT-functional V segments, including TRBV6-2 and TRBV6-3, so those segments were excluded. Because HLA typing was missing for some donors at each locus, association tests included only the typed subset. Correlated functional status among segregating V segments might be attributable to linkage disequilibrium, but an unknown experimental factor could not be ruled out. In a later genetic analysis, fewer N-insertions in productive TCRs were reported among donors in an Asian-associated ancestry cluster than the roughly 700-donor mean. Specific HLA alleles were associated with 15,000 to 20,000 TCR beta sequences at a false discovery rate of 0.05 in a later analysis. A further reported finding was that TCR beta sequences accurately predicted the HLA-A and HLA-B alleles for most subjects in the first cohort.

Preparation of the library involved the immunoSEQ multiplex PCR assay. A mixture of 60 forward primers for TCR Vbeta segments and 13 reverse primers for TCR Jbeta segments was used in the multiplex PCR. A multiplex PCR assay on genomic DNA amplified the CDR3 region of rearranged TCR beta genes. The Illumina HiSeq System was used to sequence the amplified TCR beta libraries as 87-base-pair reads. Processing in the source paper ran as follows. A later analysis counted some 80 million unique TCR beta chains across the 666 repertoires, and some 11 million of these chains were shared by at least two donors. A nearest-neighbor algorithm error-corrected the raw reads and collapsed the reads into unique sequences, merging closely related sequences to remove PCR and sequencing errors. V, D and J gene segments were assigned by aligning CDR3 sequences to IMGT reference sequences. Each retained sequence needed at least a six-nucleotide match to both a V gene segment and a J gene segment. A rearrangement counted as productive if the CDR3 had no stop codons and remained in frame with V and J, and every other rearrangement counted as non-productive. Following IMGT convention, CDR3 was defined as the stretch from the second conserved V-encoded cysteine to the conserved J-encoded phenylalanine. The earlier analysis of about 640 of the donors excluded any sequence lacking an unambiguous match to a single V gene segment. An earlier analysis of a few hundred of the donors classified V segments as functional when productive rearrangements were above 56.7% and as segregating when the standard deviation between donors was above 5%. A statistical classification framework was built for diagnosing cytomegalovirus status from the catalog of TCR beta chain sequences. In a later analysis, TCR nucleotide sequences were compared against IMGT/GENE-DB human TR gene sequences so that V and J genes could be assigned. The TCRdist pipeline was used in a later analysis to assign CDR3 sequences and most-parsimonious VDJ recombination scenarios. In a later analysis, every TCR beta chain was defined by the combination of its CDR3 amino acid sequence and its V-gene family, and reads without a unique V-gene family were dropped. To address suspected cross-contamination and a sequencing artifact, a later analysis removed roughly 640 highly shared, low-generation-probability nucleotide sequences. For each public chain, a later analysis derived a clonal expansion index from normalized ranks of inferred template counts within each repertoire. In a later analysis, generation probabilities were computed with a VDJ recombination model fitted to out-of-frame rearrangements, and the resulting probabilities were checked against IGoR. In a later analysis, hypergeometric tests were used to score TCR-TCR, TCR-HLA and TCR-CMV co-occurrence, with a repertoire-size bias correction applied to TCR pairs. A later analysis estimated false discovery rates by permuting HLA or CMV assignments 20 times. In a later analysis, co-occurring TCRs were grouped with DBSCAN, and TCRdist sequence similarity was added when clustering was performed within HLA-allele-positive subsets. Repertoires with fewer than 30,000 or more than 120,000 public chains, plus five repertoires with anomalous nucleotide sharing, were excluded from co-occurrence clustering. Here the immuneACCESS table is served through TCRdb, limited to in-frame sequences with V and J called. Missing clones are a known gap in these copies; in checked studies unresolved V genes cover under half, and the rest lacks a known reason. V, J and clone size derive from that table, while D and trimming were established from the DNA sequence. This sample is represented by under 300,000 clones; about 80% of them were singletons. Of the sample, around 8% falls within the top ten clones.

The cohort comprised 666 healthy bone marrow donors. All cohort members were sampled while nominally healthy, although unrecorded immune exposures were likely present. The donor tested CMV seropositive, placing the donor among the 310 or so seropositive members of the cohort. A peripheral blood sample was collected from each donor, and TCR beta sequencing was performed on peripheral blood mononuclear cells. The Qiagen DNeasy Blood Extraction Kit was used to extract genomic DNA from the blood cell samples. V was cut back by 0 bases and J by 4 bases, leaving a gap of 13 bases between them. CDR1 SGHNT and CDR2 YYREEE were looked up in the germline V gene (reference sequence). The CDR3 numbers 15 residues from cysteine through phenylalanine. Solely the CDR3 DNA is kept, with 45 bases framed from the first base.

Specimen: PBMCs. The clonotype was recovered from a woman aged 55-69 years in good health and CMV-seropositive. This chain joins TRBV5-4 to TRBJ2-5, and TRBD1 may be the D gene, going by 6 matching bases. For the CDR3, the sequence is CASSLATQGTETQYF. The nucleotide sequence reads TGTGCCAGCAGCTTGGCGACTCAGGGGACAGAGACCCAGTACTTC.